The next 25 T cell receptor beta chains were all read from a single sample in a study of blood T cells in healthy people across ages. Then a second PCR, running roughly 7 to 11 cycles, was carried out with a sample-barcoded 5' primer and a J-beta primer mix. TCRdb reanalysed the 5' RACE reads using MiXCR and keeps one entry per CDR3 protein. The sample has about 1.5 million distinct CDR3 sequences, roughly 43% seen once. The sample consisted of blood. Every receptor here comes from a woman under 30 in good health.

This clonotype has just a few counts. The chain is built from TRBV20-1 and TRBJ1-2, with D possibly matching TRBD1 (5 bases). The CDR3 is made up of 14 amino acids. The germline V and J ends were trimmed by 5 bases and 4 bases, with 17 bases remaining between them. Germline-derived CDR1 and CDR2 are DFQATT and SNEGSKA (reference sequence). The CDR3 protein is CSAPQTAASYGYTF. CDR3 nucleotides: TGCAGTGCTCCACAGACAGCAGCCTCCTATGGCTACACCTTC.

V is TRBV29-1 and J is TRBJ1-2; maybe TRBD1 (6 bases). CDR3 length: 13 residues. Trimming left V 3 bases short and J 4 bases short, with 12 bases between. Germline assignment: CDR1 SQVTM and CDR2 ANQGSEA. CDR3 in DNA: TGCAGCGTTGACAGGGGAAGTAGCTATGGCTACACCTTC. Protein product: CSVDRGSSYGYTF. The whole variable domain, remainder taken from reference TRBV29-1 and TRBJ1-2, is SAVISQKPSRDICQRGTSLTIQCQVDSQVTMMFWYRQQPGQSLTLIATANQGSEATYESGFVIDKFPISRPNLTFSTLTVSNMSPEDSSIYLCSVDRGSSYGYTFGSGTRLTVV.

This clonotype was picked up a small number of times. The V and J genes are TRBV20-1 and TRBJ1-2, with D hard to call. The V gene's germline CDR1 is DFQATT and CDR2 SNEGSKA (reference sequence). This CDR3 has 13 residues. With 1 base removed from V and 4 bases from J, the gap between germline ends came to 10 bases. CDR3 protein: CSARGVEGYGYTF. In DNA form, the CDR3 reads TGCAGTGCTAGAGGGGTGGAAGGCTATGGCTACACCTTC.

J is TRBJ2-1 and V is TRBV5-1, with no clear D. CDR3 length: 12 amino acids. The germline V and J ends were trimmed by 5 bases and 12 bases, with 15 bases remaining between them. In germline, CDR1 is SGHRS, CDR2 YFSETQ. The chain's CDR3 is CASSLIPCGQFF. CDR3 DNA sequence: TGCGCCAGCAGTCTGATACCATGTGGGCAGTTCTTC.

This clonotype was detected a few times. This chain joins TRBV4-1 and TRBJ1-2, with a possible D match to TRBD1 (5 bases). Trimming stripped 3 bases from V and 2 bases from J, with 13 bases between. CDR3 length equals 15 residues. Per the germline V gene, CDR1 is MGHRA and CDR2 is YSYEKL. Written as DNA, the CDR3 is TGCGCCAGCAGCCATGCAGGGTCGAGGAACTATGGCTACACCTTC. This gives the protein CASSHAGSRNYGYTF.

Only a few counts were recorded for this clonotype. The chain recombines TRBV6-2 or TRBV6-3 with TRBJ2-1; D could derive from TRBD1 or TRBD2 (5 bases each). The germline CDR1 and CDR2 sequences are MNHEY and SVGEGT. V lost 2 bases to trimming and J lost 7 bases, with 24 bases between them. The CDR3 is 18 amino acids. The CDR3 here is CASSYGVAVGAYRNEQFF. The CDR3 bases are TGTGCCAGCAGTTACGGAGTCGCAGTCGGGGCCTACAGAAATGAGCAGTTCTTC.

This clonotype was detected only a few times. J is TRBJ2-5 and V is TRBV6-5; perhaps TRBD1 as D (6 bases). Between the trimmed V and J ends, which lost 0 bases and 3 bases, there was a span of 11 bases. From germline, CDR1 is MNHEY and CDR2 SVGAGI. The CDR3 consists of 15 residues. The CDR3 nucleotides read TGTGCCAGCAGTTACTCCGGCAGGGGCAAAGAGACCCAGTACTTC. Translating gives CASSYSGRGKETQYF.

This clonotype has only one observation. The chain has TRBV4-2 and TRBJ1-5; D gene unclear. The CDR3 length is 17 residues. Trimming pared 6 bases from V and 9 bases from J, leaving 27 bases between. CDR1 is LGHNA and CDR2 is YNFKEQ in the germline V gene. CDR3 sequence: CASSPDFSAGFSAPQHF. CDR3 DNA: TGTGCCAGCAGTCCCGATTTTTCCGCAGGCTTTAGCGCGCCCCAGCATTTT.

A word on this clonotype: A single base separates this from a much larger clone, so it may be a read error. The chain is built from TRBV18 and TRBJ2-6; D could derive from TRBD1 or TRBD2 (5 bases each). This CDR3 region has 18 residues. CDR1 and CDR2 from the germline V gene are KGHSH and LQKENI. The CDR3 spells CASSPMGTAISGANVPTF. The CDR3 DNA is TGTGCCAGCTCACCCATGGGGACGGCGATCTCTGGGGCCAACGTCCCGACTTTC. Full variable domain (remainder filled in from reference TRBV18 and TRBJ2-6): NAGVMQNPRHLVRRRGQEARLRCSPMKGHSHVYWYRQLPEEGLKFMVYLQKENIIDESGMPKERFSAEFPKEGPSILRIQQVVRGDSAAYFCASSPMGTAISGANVPTFGAGSRLTVL.

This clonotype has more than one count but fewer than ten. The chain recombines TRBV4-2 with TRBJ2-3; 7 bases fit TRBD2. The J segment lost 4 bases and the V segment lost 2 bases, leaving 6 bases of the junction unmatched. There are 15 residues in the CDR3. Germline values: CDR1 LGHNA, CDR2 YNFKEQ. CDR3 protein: CASSQKGGGSDTQYF. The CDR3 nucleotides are TGTGCCAGCAGCCAAAAGGGCGGGGGATCAGATACGCAGTATTTT.

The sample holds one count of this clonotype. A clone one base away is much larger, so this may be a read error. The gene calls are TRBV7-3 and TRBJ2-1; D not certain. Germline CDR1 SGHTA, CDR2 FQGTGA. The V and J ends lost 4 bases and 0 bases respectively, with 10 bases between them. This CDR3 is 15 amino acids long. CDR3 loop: CASSSESSSYNEQFF. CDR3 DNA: TGTGCCAGCAGCTCGGAATCTAGCTCCTACAATGAGCAGTTCTTC.

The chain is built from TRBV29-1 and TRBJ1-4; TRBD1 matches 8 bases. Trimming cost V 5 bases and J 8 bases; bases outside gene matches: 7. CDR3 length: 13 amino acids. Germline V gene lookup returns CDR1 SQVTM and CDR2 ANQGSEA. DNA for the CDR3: TGCAGCGTTCTCAGGGGGCCAGAAGAAAAACTGTTTTTT. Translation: CSVLRGPEEKLFF.

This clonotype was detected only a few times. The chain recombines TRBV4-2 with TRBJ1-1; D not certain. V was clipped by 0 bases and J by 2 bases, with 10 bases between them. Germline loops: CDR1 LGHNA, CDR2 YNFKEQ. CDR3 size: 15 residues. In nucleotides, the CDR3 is TGTGCCAGCAGCCAAGAAACGGGCAGTAACACTGAAGCTTTCTTT. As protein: CASSQETGSNTEAFF.

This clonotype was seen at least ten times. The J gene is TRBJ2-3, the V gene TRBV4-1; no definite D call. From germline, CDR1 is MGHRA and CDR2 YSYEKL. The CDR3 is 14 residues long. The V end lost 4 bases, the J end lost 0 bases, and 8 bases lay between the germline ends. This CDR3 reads CASSPSYSTDTQYF. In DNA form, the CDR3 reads TGCGCCAGCAGCCCCAGCTACAGCACAGATACGCAGTATTTT.

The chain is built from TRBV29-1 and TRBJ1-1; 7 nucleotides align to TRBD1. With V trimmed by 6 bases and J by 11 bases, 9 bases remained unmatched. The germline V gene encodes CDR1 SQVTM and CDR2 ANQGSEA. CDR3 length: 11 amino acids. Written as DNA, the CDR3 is TGCAGCGTAAGGACAGGAGTTGAGGCTTTCTTT. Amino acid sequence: CSVRTGVEAFF.

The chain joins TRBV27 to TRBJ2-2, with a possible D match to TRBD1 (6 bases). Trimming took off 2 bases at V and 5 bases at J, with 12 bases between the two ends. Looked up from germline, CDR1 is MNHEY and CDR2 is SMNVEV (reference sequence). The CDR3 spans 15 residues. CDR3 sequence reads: CASSLQGRITGELFF. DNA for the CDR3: TGTGCCAGCAGTTTACAGGGGCGCATTACCGGGGAGCTGTTTTTT.

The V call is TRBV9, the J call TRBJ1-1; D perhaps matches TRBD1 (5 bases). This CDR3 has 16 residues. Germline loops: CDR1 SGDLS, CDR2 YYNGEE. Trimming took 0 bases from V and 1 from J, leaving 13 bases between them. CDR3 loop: CASSVGFMRGNTEAFF. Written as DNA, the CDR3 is TGTGCCAGCAGCGTAGGGTTCATGAGGGGGAACACTGAAGCTTTCTTT.

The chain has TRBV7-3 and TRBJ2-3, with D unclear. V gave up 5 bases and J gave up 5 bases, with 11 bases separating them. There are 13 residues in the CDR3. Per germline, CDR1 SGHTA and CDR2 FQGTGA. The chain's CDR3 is CASSPETVDTQYF. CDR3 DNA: TGTGCCAGCAGCCCCGAGACCGTAGATACGCAGTATTTT.

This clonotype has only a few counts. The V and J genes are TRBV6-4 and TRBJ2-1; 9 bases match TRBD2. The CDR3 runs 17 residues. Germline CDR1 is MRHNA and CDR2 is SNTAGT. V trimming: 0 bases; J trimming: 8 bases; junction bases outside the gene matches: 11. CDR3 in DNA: TGTGCCAGCAGTGACTCGAAGGCCTCTAGCGGGGCCCATGAGCAGTTCTTC. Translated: CASSDSKASSGAHEQFF.

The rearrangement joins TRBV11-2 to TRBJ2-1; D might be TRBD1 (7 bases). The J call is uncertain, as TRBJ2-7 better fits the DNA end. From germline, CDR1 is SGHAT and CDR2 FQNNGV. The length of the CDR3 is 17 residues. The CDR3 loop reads CASSLEGAGGLYNEQYF. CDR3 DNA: TGTGCCAGCAGCTTAGAAGGTGCAGGGGGGCTTTACAATGAGCAGTACTTC.

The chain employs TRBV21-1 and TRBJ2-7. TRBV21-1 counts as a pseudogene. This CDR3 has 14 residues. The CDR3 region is CASSKSEVGYEQYF. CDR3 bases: TGTGCCAGCAGCAAATCGGAGGTAGGCTACGAGCAGTACTTC.

Written as DNA, the CDR3 is TGCAGTGCTAGCCCACGACAGTCGTTCCCTGAGCAGTTCTTC. Its protein is CSASPRQSFPEQFF. V usage is TRBV20-1 and J usage is TRBJ2-1; TRBD1 might be the D (5 bases). The CDR3 consists of 14 residues. The germline V gene encodes CDR1 DFQATT and CDR2 SNEGSKA (reference sequence). V shed 3 bases and J shed 9 bases, with 18 bases lying between them.

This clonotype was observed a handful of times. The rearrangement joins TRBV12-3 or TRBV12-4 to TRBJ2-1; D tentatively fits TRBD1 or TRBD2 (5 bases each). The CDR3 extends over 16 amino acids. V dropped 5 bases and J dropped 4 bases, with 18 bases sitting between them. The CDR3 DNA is TGTGCCAGCAGTCCCCCCAGGGCGGGTCCTTACAATGAGCAGTTCTTC. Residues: CASSPPRAGPYNEQFF.

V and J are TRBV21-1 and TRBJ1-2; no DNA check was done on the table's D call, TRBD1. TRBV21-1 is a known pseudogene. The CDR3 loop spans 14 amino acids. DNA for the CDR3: TGTGCCAGCAGGATTAAGACAGGGAACTATGGCTACACCTTC. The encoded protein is CASRIKTGNYGYTF.

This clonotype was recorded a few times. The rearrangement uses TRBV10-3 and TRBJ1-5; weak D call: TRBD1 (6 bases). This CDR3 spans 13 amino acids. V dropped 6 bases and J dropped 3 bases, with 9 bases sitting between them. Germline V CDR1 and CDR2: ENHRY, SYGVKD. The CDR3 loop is CAIRQGSNQPQHF. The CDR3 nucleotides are TGTGCCATCAGACAGGGTTCCAATCAGCCCCAGCATTTT.